A single sample gave rise to the 15 T cell receptor beta chains below, sequenced in a study of CD8+CD57+ T cells in acquired aplastic anemia. TCR beta VDJ combinations and CDR3 sequences were profiled from genomic DNA. Via MiXCR, TCRdb re-called the reads, giving one row per CDR3 protein. Of a few hundred thousand distinct CDR3 sequences listed, about 70% are singletons. Sequenced material: sorted CD4+, CD8+, or CD8+CD57+ T cells (not recorded which) from PBMCs. These receptors were taken from a human donor in good health, serving as a control.

The chain has TRBV7-9 and TRBJ2-7; 9 bases fit TRBD1. V trimming: 5 bases; J trimming: 0 bases; junction bases outside the gene matches: 5. The CDR3 sequence is 15 residues long. From germline, CDR1 is SEHNR and CDR2 FQNEAQ (reference sequence). CDR3 region: CASSREQGASYEQYF. The CDR3 nucleotides read TGTGCCAGCAGCAGAGAACAGGGGGCCTCCTACGAGCAGTACTTC.

As to this clonotype: This could be a read error, since a much larger clone is one nucleotide away. The chain recombines TRBV19 with TRBJ2-3; 7 bases line up with TRBD2. Unmatched junction bases numbered 6, after V lost 2 bases and J lost 1 base. Per germline, CDR1 LNHDA and CDR2 SQIVND (reference sequence). The CDR3 covers 16 residues. CDR3 DNA sequence: TGTGCCAGTAGTATATCACGCGGGGGAGGCACAGATACGCAGTATTTT. This translates into CASSISRGGGTDTQYF.

Regarding this clonotype: No DNA is shown, since the ends of the CDR3 on it are uncertain; the CDR3 is the one TCRdb lists. V usage is TRBV9 and J usage is TRBJ1-1. The germline V gene has CDR1 SGDLS and CDR2 YYNGEE. The CDR3 spans 14 amino acids, including both terminal residues. This CDR3 is CASSVVETQYFALF.

A remark on this clonotype: Germline and junction disagree at one end, which may indicate a read error. The V call is TRBV29-1, the J call TRBJ1-2; the match to TRBD1 covers 7 bases. The germline V gene encodes CDR1 SQVTM and CDR2 ANQGSEA. The CDR3 totals 12 residues. The CDR3 spells CSVDRRNYGYIF. CDR3 DNA: TGCAGCGTGGACAGGAGAAACTATGGCTACATCTTC.

Details on this clonotype: The germline gene is not matched at one end of the junction; a read error may be the cause. This chain connects TRBV15 to TRBJ2-1; TRBD1 is a possible D gene (5 bases). The J call may be in error: the DNA end matches TRBJ2-7 better. The CDR3 length is 14 residues. Germline V gene data show CDR1 as LNHNV and CDR2 as YYDKDF (reference sequence). CDR3 sequence reads: CATSRAGHSYEQYF. Written as DNA, the CDR3 is TGTGCCACCAGCAGAGCAGGGCACTCCTATGAGCAGTACTTC.

This clonotype was observed many times. The rearrangement links TRBV12-3 or TRBV12-4 to TRBJ1-4; D is perhaps TRBD1 (5 bases). Trimming took 5 bases from V and 3 from J, leaving 7 bases between them. The CDR3 runs 13 residues. In DNA, the CDR3 is TGTGCCAGCAGTGACAGTCCTAATGAAAAACTGTTTTTT. Protein sequence: CASSDSPNEKLFF.

The V call is TRBV15, the J call TRBJ2-7; TRBD1 matches 8 bases. V lost 1 base and J lost 2; bases outside the gene matches: 1. The CDR3 contains 14 residues. Germline CDR1 reads LNHNV; CDR2 reads YYDKDF (reference sequence). The chain's CDR3 is CATSRVRGPYEQYF. The CDR3 DNA sequence: TGTGCCACCAGCAGAGTCAGGGGGCCCTACGAGCAGTACTTC.

There are many counts of this clonotype. The chain uses TRBV5-8 and TRBJ2-7; D tentatively reads TRBD1 or TRBD2 (5 bases each). CDR1 is SGHTS and CDR2 is YDEGEE in the germline V gene. Trimming stripped 4 bases from V and 1 base from J, with 21 bases between. The CDR3 spans 17 residues. The DNA of the CDR3 is TGTGCCAGCAGCACTCCTCCCGGGACGGGTCTTTCCTACGAGCAGTACTTC. Residues: CASSTPPGTGLSYEQYF.

Comments on this clonotype: Germline and junction disagree at one end, which may indicate a read error. The chain combines TRBV5-1 with TRBJ2-3, with D hard to call. The CDR3 spans 12 residues. CDR1 SGHRS and CDR2 YFSETQ come from the germline V gene. In nucleotides, the CDR3 is TGTGCCAGCAGCGCCCGCCCAGATAAGCGGTATTTT. Its translation: CASSARPDKRYF.

As for this clonotype: Because the CDR3 is missing its conserved closing phenylalanine or tryptophan, this is likely a read error. It is unclear where the CDR3 begins or ends on the DNA, so no DNA is shown, and the CDR3 is as TCRdb lists it. The rearrangement uses TRBV7-2 and TRBJ2-2; TRBD2 is the table's D call, not checked against the DNA. The CDR3 spans 13 amino acids, including both terminal residues. CDR1 is SGHTA and CDR2 is FQGNSA in the germline V gene. The CDR3 loop reads CASSLGGAGSGNT.

In regard to this clonotype: Compared with germline, one end of the junction differs, possibly owing to a read error. The chain recombines TRBV12-3 or TRBV12-4 with TRBJ1-1; no firm D call. This CDR3 region has 11 residues. The CDR3 reads CATSSGSEAFF. DNA of the CDR3: TGTGCCACCAGTTCGGGGTCTGAAGCTTTCTTT.

V gene TRBV5-8 combines with J gene TRBJ1-2, with D unresolved. Trimming removed 4 bases from V and 8 bases from J, with 15 bases in between. CDR3 length: 13 amino acids. CDR1 SGHTS and CDR2 YDEGEE come from the germline V gene. The CDR3 DNA is TGTGCCAGCAGCGTGATGGGAGGAGGAGGCTACACCTTC. It encodes CASSVMGGGGYTF.

The CDR3 region has the DNA TGCAGTGCTAGAGGTCCGGGGGCTGGTCAAGAGACCCAGTACTTC. Translated: CSARGPGAGQETQYF. The chain is built from TRBV20-1 and TRBJ2-5; perhaps D is TRBD1 or TRBD2 (6 bases each). V lost 1 base to trimming and J lost 2 bases, with 14 bases between them. The CDR3 spans 15 residues. In germline, CDR1 is DFQATT, CDR2 SNEGSKA (reference sequence).

The rearrangement joins TRBV7-2 to TRBJ2-5; perhaps D is TRBD1 or TRBD2 (7 bases each). Germline V gene data show CDR1 as SGHTA and CDR2 as FQGNSA. The length of the CDR3 is 15 residues. V was trimmed by 9 bases and J by 5 bases, leaving 22 bases between them. CDR3 sequence (DNA): TGTGCCAGGCCTTACCAGGGGGGGACGGGGGAGACCCAGTACTTC. As protein: CARPYQGGTGETQYF.

This clonotype was counted ten times or more. The gene calls are TRBV6-6 and TRBJ1-4, with 9 bases aligning to TRBD1. After removal of 6 bases from V and 3 bases from J, the junction contained 5 bases not matched to a gene. This CDR3 is built from 15 residues. Germline V gene sequence: CDR1 MNHNY, CDR2 SVGAGI (reference sequence). CDR3 sequence (DNA): TGTGCCAGCAGGGACAGGGGAAGAGCTAATGAAAAACTGTTTTTT. Its translation is CASRDRGRANEKLFF.